The rows below give T cell receptor beta chains drawn from one sample of a study of T-cell reconstitution after alpha-beta-depleted transplantation in children. In TCRdb, the PCR reads were re-called with MiXCR into one record per CDR3 protein. The top ten clones hold about 9.5% of a sample with approximately 270,000 distinct CDR3 sequences, 9.9% of them seen once. Sequencing was performed on PBMCs from the stem cell graft donor, taken from the stem cell graft. These receptor sequences come from a human donor who donated a stem cell graft to a child with SCID. Each CDR3 is given with its conserved first and last residue. The order of the fields is V gene, J gene, D gene, clone size, CDR3 DNA, CDR3 protein. D genes are given only for firm matches. Clone size is not always given. Where it is, it says once, few, many or a class for expanded clones.

TRBV12-3/TRBV12-4	TRBJ2-2	.	.	TGTGCCAGCAGTTTAGTCAGGGAGACCGGGGAGCTGTTTTTT	CASSLVRETGELFF
TRBV12-3/TRBV12-4	TRBJ2-3	.	.	TGTGCCAGCAGCCGCCACAGTTATTCAGATACGCAGTATTTT	CASSRHSYSDTQYF
TRBV6-1	TRBJ1-2	TRBD1	few	TGTGCCAGCACCTATCGGACAGGCGCCCCTAACTATGGCTACACCTTC	CASTYRTGAPNYGYTF
TRBV7-6	TRBJ1-5	.	many	TGTGCCAGCAGCCCGCTGGACAGTGGACAGCCCCAGCATTTT	CASSPLDSGQPQHF
TRBV12-3/TRBV12-4	TRBJ1-1	TRBD1	few	TGTGCCAGCAGCCGGGACAGCCGTACTGAAGCTTTCTTT	CASSRDSRTEAFF
TRBV29-1	TRBJ2-7	TRBD1	few	TGCAGCGTTTGGGACAGGCGGGACGAGCAGTACTTC	CSVWDRRDEQYF
TRBV20-1	TRBJ1-2	.	few	TGCAGTGCTAGTCGGTCTGGGGGAGACTATGGCTACACCTTC	CSASRSGGDYGYTF
TRBV20-1	TRBJ1-2	.	.	TGCAGTGCTAGAGTGAGGGGGGGGCCGTCCTATGGCTACACCTTC	CSARVRGGPSYGYTF
TRBV11-2	TRBJ2-2	.	.	TGTGCCAGCAGCCCAAGTGGACTCAGGACCTACACCGGGGAGCTGTTTTTT	CASSPSGLRTYTGELFF
TRBV7-7	TRBJ2-2	.	.	TGTGCCAGCAGCCTCTCGGGGGCCACAGCGAACACCGGGGAGCTGTTTTTT	CASSLSGATANTGELFF
TRBV4-1	TRBJ2-5	TRBD2	many	TGCGCCAGCAGCCTCCCCGGGATCGGCGGGGGTAATCAAGAGACCCAGTACTTC	CASSLPGIGGGNQETQYF
TRBV5-1	TRBJ1-1	.	few	TGCGCCAGCAGCTTGGTCGGACACTTGAACACTGAAGCTTTCTTT	CASSLVGHLNTEAFF
TRBV20-1	TRBJ2-3	.	few	TGCAGTGCTAAGACCGCAGATACGCAGTATTTT	CSAKTADTQYF
TRBV7-8	TRBJ1-2	TRBD1	few	TGTGCCAGCAGCACCTGGACAGGGATATCTAACTATGGCTACACCTTC	CASSTWTGISNYGYTF
TRBV5-1	TRBJ1-1	.	few	TGCGCCAGCAAACCTAGGACAGAGAACACTGAAGCTTTCTTT	CASKPRTENTEAFF
TRBV4-1	TRBJ1-2	TRBD1	few	TGCGCCAGCAGCCCGCGGGACAGCGGATTCTATGGCTACACCTTC	CASSPRDSGFYGYTF
TRBV12-3/TRBV12-4	TRBJ2-7	.	many	TGTGCCAGCAGTCCGACAGGCCTACCCTACGAGCAGTACTTC	CASSPTGLPYEQYF
TRBV4-1	TRBJ1-4	.	.	TGCGCCAGCAGCCAAGAAACCCGTCCAGGGTTGGATGAAAAACTGTTTTTT	CASSQETRPGLDEKLFF
TRBV29-1	TRBJ1-1	TRBD1	few	TGCAGCGTTGCCCAGGGGGACACTGAAGCTTTCTTT	CSVAQGDTEAFF
TRBV12-3/TRBV12-4	TRBJ2-3	.	few	TGTGCCAGCAGTTTAGCGCGTTTTCCTGAGAGGAGAAGCACAGATACGCAGTATTTT	CASSLARFPERRSTDTQYF
TRBV12-3/TRBV12-4	TRBJ1-1	.	medium-sized	TGTGCCAGCAGAAGACAGATGAACACTGAAGCTTTCTTT	CASRRQMNTEAFF
TRBV4-1	TRBJ1-1	.	.	TGCGCCAGCAGCCAAGGGGGTCAGGGGAGCACTGAAGCTTTCTTT	CASSQGGQGSTEAFF
TRBV12-3/TRBV12-4	TRBJ2-2	.	few	TGTGCCAGCACCCCCAATCGGGGGAGGCCCGGGGAGCTGTTTTTT	CASTPNRGRPGELFF
TRBV12-3/TRBV12-4	TRBJ2-1	TRBD1	.	TGTGCCAGCAGGAGGACAGGAGACTACAATGAGCAGTTCTTC	CASRRTGDYNEQFF
TRBV7-9	TRBJ1-4	.	.	TGTGCCGGCAGCCCGGCAGCTAATGAAAAACTGTTTTTT	CAGSPAANEKLFF
TRBV7-6	TRBJ2-7	TRBD1	.	TGTGCCAGCAGCTATCGACAGGGAACCTACGAGCAGTACTTC	CASSYRQGTYEQYF
TRBV7-2	TRBJ1-2	.	few	TGTGCCAGCAGCTTAGTCGGGAACACGAACCATGGCTACACCTTC	CASSLVGNTNHGYTF
TRBV29-1	TRBJ1-1	.	many	TGCAGCGTGAGGGTTGACACTGAAGCTTTCTTT	CSVRVDTEAFF
TRBV7-6	TRBJ1-4	.	.	TGTGCCAGCAGCTTACTCGGAGATTCTTACTCAACTAATGAAAAACTGTTTTTT	CASSLLGDSYSTNEKLFF
TRBV5-6	TRBJ2-1	TRBD1	.	TGTGCCAGCAGCTTTGGGGACAGGGATCACAATGAGCAGTTCTTC	CASSFGDRDHNEQFF
TRBV5-1	TRBJ2-5	TRBD1	few	TGCGCCAGCAGCGGGACAGCCACCCGAGGGCAAGAGACCCAGTACTTC	CASSGTATRGQETQYF
TRBV7-8	TRBJ2-5	TRBD1	many	TGTGCCAGCAGCCAAACAGGGGGCCCAGAGACCCAGTACTTC	CASSQTGGPETQYF
TRBV2	TRBJ1-1	TRBD1	.	TGTGCCAGCAGTCCCATAAGACAGGGCGATACCGATGAAGCTTTCTTT	CASSPIRQGDTDEAFF
TRBV6-1	TRBJ2-5	.	.	TGTGCCAGCAGTAAACAGGGTACCCAAGAGACCCAGTACTTC	CASSKQGTQETQYF
TRBV10-3	TRBJ2-3	.	few	TGTGCCCCTAGGGGCAGTAGCACAGATACGCAGTATTTT	CAPRGSSTDTQYF
TRBV5-1	TRBJ1-2	.	.	TGCGCCAGCACAAGGGCGGGAGCTAACTATGGCTACACCTTC	CASTRAGANYGYTF
TRBV12-3/TRBV12-4	TRBJ2-3	TRBD1	.	TGTGCCAGCAGCAGCCCAGGACAGGAATCAGATACGCAGTATTTT	CASSSPGQESDTQYF
TRBV12-3/TRBV12-4	TRBJ2-5	.	.	TGTGCCAGCAGGGAGAGACAGGATCATGACCAAGAGACCCAGTACTTC	CASRERQDHDQETQYF
TRBV12-3/TRBV12-4	TRBJ1-1	.	.	TGTGCCAGCAGTTTTTTCCGGGCGAACACTGAAGCTTTCTTT	CASSFFRANTEAFF
TRBV7-9	TRBJ2-2	.	many	TGTGCCAGCAGCTTAGGAGGGACCGGGGAGCTGTTTTTT	CASSLGGTGELFF
TRBV10-1	TRBJ2-5	.	few	TGCGCCAGCAGTGGCGGACAAACTTCCCAAGAGACCCAGTACTTC	CASSGGQTSQETQYF
TRBV12-3/TRBV12-4	TRBJ2-4	.	.	TGTGCCAGCAGTTGGGACGGAAAAAACATTCAGTACTTC	CASSWDGKNIQYF
TRBV20-1	TRBJ2-1	.	.	TGCAGTGCTAGTCGGGATAGCTCCTACAATGAGCAGTTCTTC	CSASRDSSYNEQFF
TRBV5-1	TRBJ2-3	TRBD2	few	TGCGCCAGCAGCCACGAACCAGCGGGGGGATCAACAGATACGCAGTATTTT	CASSHEPAGGSTDTQYF
TRBV12-3/TRBV12-4	TRBJ2-5	TRBD1	.	TGTGCCAGCAGTCCCCGGGACAGGTCGTTAGAGACCCAGTACTTC	CASSPRDRSLETQYF
TRBV27	TRBJ1-2	.	many	TGTGCCAGCAGTTTACGTCCAACGGAGGGCTACACCTTC	CASSLRPTEGYTF
TRBV20-1	TRBJ2-1	TRBD2	few	TGCAGTGCTAGACTAGCGGGGGGATACAATGAGCAGTTCTTC	CSARLAGGYNEQFF
TRBV29-1	TRBJ2-7	TRBD2	few	TGCAGCGTGATAGGCCTAGCGGACTACGAGCAGTACTTC	CSVIGLADYEQYF
TRBV27	TRBJ2-2	TRBD2	many	TGTGCCAGCAGAAAAGCGGGGTTGTCCGGGGAGCTGTTTTTT	CASRKAGLSGELFF
TRBV12-3/TRBV12-4	TRBJ2-3	TRBD1	.	TGTGCCAGCAGTACCTGGGACAGTAGCACAGATACGCAGTATTTT	CASSTWDSSTDTQYF
TRBV10-3	TRBJ2-7	.	once	TGTGCCATCAGTGAGGGGGCCACCTACGAGCAGTACTTC	CAISEGATYEQYF
TRBV20-1	TRBJ2-3	TRBD1	.	TGCAGTGCTAGAGGTGACAGGGAGTTCCGCACAGATACGCAGTATTTT	CSARGDREFRTDTQYF